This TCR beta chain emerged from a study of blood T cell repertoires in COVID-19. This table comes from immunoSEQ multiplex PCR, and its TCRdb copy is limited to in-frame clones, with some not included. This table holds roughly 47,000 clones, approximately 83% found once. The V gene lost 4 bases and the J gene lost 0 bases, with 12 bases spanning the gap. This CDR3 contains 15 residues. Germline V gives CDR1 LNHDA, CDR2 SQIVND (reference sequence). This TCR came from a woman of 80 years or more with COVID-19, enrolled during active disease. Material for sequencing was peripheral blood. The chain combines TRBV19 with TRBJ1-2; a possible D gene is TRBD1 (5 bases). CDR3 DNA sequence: TGTGCCAGTAGTAACGGGGGGACCTCTAACTATGGCTACACCTTC. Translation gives CASSNGGTSNYGYTF.